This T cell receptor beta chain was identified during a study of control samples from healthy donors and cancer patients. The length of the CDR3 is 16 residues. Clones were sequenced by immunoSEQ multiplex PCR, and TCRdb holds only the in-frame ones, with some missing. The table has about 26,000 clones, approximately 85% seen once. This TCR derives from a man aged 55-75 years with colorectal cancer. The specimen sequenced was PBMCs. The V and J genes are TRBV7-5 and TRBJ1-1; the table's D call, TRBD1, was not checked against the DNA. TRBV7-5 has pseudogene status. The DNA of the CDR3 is TGTGCCAGAAGCTTAAAGAGACAGGGGGCTTTCACTGAAGCTTTCTTT. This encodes CARSLKRQGAFTEAFF.